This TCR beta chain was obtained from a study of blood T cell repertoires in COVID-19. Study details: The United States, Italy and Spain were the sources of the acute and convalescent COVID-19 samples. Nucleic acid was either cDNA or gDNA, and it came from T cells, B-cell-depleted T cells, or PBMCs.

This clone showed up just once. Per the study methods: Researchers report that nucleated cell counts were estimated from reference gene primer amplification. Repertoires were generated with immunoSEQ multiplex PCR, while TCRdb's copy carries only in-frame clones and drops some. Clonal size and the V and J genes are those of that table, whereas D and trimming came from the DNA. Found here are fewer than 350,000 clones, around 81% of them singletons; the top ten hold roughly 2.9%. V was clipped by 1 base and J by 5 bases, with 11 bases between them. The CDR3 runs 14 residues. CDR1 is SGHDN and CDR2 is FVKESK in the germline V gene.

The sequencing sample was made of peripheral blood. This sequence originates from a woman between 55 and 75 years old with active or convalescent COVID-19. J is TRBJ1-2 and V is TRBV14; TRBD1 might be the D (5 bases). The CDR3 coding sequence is TGTGCCAGCAGCCAAGTAGGGTCAGGGTATGGCTACACCTTC. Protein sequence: CASSQVGSGYGYTF. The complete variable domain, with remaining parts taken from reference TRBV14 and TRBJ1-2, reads EAGVTQFPSHSVIEKGQTVTLRCDPISGHDNLYWYRRVMGKEIKFLLHFVKESKQDESGMPNNRFLAERTGGTYSTLKVQPAELEDSGVYFCASSQVGSGYGYTFGSGTRLTVV.